This T cell receptor (beta chain) was recorded in a study of identical twins. Findings of the study overall: Out-of-frame alpha sequences shared by twins showed excess low generation probability.

The germline V gene has CDR1 MNHNS and CDR2 SASEGT. The CDR3 totals 17 residues. The V and J ends lost 5 bases and 1 base respectively, with 18 bases between them. Comments on this clonotype: The antigen remains unidentified.

MiXCR was run by TCRdb on the 5' RACE reads, yielding one entry per CDR3 protein. The sample lists 1.5 million to 2 million distinct CDR3 sequences, around 29% seen once, with about 0.27% in the top ten. This clonotype originated in a newborn girl in good health. The V and J genes are TRBV6-1 and TRBJ1-5, with D tentatively TRBD1 (5 bases). What was sequenced was cord blood. DNA for the CDR3: TGTGCCAGCAGTCGCACCCTTCCCCCAGGGAGCAATCAGCCCCAGCATTTT. Protein: CASSRTLPPGSNQPQHF.